This TCR beta chain emerged from a study of T cell repertoires in cytomegalovirus infection. TCRdb re-derived calls from the reads in MiXCR, one entry per CDR3 protein. This sample has more than 500,000 distinct CDR3 sequences, with approximately 16% found just once. With V trimmed by 3 bases and J by 8 bases, 10 bases remained unmatched. Germline V lookup: CDR1 SGDLS, CDR2 YYNGEE. CDR3 length equals 17 residues. Input material: CD8+ T cells from PBMCs. This sequence originates from a human donor in good health (CMV status not recorded). Some clones in this sample may be carry-over from other donors' samples. J is TRBJ1-6 and V is TRBV9; 11 nucleotides agree with TRBD1. The CDR3 is CASSEGDRGSLDSPLHF. The CDR3 bases are TGTGCCAGCAGCGAGGGGGACAGGGGGTCCCTTGATTCACCCCTCCACTTT.